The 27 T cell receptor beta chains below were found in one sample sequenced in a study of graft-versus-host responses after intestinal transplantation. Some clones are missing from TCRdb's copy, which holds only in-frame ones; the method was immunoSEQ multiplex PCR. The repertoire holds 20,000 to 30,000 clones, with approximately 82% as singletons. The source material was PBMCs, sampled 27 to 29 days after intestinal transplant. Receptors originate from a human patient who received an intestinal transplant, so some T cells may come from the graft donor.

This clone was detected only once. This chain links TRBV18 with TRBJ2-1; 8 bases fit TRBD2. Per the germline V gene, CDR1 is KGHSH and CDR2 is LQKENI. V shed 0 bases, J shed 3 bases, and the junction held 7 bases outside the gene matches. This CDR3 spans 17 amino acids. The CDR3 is CASSPPSGTNLYNEQFF. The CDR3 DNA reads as TGTGCCAGCTCACCACCTAGCGGGACAAACCTCTACAATGAGCAGTTCTTC.

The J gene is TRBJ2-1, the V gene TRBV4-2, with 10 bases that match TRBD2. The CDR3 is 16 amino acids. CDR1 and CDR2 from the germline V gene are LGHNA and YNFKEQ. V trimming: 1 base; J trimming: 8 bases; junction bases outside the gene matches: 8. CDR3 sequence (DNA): TGTGCCAGCAGCCAAGTAGGGCTAGCGGGGGTGGATGAGCAGTTCTTC. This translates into CASSQVGLAGVDEQFF.

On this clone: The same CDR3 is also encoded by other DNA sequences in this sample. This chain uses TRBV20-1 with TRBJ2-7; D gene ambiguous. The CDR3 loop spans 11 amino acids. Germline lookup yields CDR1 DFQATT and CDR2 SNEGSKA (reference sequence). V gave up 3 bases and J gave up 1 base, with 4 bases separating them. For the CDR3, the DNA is TGCAGTGCTAGGGTGTCCTACGAGCAGTACTTC. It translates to CSARVSYEQYF.

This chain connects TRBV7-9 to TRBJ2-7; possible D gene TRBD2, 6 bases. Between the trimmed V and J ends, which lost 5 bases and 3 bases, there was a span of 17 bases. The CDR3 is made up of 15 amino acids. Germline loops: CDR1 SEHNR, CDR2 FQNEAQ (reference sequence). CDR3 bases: TGTGCCAGCAGCCCGCGCCGGGACTCCATCTACGAGCAGTACTTC. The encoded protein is CASSPRRDSIYEQYF.

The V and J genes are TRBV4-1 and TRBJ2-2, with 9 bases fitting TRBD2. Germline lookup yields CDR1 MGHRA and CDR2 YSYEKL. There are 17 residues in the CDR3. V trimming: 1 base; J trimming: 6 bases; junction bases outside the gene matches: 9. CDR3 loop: CASSQGAQRGAPGELFF. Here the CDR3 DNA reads TGCGCCAGCAGCCAAGGAGCCCAGCGGGGGGCCCCCGGGGAGCTGTTTTTT.

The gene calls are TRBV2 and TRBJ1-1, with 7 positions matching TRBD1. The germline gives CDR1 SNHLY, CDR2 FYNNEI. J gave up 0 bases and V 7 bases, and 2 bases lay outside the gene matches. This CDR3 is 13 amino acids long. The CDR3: CASIGGLNTEAFF. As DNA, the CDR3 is TGTGCCAGCATAGGGGGCTTGAACACTGAAGCTTTCTTT.

This CDR3 is CASSAWGGNEQFF. The CDR3 DNA is TGTGCCAGCAGCGCCTGGGGGGGCAATGAGCAGTTCTTC. This sequence joins TRBV7-9 and TRBJ2-1; TRBD2 aligns across 7 bases. The length of the CDR3 is 13 residues. Trimming removed 5 bases from V and 6 bases from J; junction bases left unmatched: 4. Germline V gives CDR1 SEHNR, CDR2 FQNEAQ (reference sequence).

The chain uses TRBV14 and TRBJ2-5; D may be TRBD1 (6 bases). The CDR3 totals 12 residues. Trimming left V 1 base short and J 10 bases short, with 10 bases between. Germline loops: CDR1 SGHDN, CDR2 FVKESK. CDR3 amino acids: CASSQGDIVQYF. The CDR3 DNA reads TGTGCCAGCAGCCAAGGGGACATCGTCCAGTACTTC. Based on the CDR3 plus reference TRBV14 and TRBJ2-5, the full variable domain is EAGVTQFPSHSVIEKGQTVTLRCDPISGHDNLYWYRRVMGKEIKFLLHFVKESKQDESGMPNNRFLAERTGGTYSTLKVQPAELEDSGVYFCASSQGDIVQYFGPGTRLLVL.

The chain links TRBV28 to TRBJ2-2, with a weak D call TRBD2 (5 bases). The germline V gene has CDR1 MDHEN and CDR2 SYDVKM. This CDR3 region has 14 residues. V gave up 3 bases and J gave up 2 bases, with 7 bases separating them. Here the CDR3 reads CASSFRTNTGELFF. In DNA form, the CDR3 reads TGTGCCAGCAGTTTCCGGACTAACACCGGGGAGCTGTTTTTT.

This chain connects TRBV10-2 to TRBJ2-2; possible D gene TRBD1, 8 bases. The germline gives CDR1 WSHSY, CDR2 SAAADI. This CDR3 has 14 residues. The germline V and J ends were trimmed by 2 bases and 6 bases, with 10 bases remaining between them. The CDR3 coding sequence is TGCGCCAGCAGTGAGACAGGGGGGGCCGGGGAGCTGTTTTTT. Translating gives CASSETGGAGELFF.

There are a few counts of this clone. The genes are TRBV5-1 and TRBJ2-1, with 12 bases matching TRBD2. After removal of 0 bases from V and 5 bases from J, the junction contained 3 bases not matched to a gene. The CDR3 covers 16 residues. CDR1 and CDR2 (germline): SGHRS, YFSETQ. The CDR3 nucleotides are TGCGCCAGCAGCTTGGTTCTAGCGGGAGGGAACAATGAGCAGTTCTTC. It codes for CASSLVLAGGNNEQFF. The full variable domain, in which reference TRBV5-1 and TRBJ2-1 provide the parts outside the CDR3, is KAGVTQTPRYLIKTRGQQVTLSCSPISGHRSVSWYQQTPGQGLQFLFEYFSETQRNKGNFPGRFSGRQFSNSRSEMNVSTLELGDSALYLCASSLVLAGGNNEQFFGPGTRLTVL.

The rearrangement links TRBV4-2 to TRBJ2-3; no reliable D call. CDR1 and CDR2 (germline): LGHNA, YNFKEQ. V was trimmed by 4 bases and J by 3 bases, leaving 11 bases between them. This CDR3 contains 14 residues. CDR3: CASSRRWRTDTQYF. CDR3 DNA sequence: TGTGCCAGCAGCCGCCGATGGCGGACAGATACGCAGTATTTT.

The CDR3 nucleotides are TGTGCCATCAGGGGGGACCCTAATGAAAAACTGTTTTTT. Translation gives CAIRGDPNEKLFF. The chain is built from TRBV10-3 and TRBJ1-4, with D possibly TRBD1 on 5 matching bases. Germline CDR1 and CDR2: ENHRY and SYGVKD. CDR3 length: 13 residues. Trimming pared 6 bases from V and 3 bases from J, leaving 8 bases between.

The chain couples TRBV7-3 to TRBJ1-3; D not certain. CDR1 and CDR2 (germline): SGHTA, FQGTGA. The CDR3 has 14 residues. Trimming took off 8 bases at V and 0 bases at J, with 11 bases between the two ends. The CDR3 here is CASSAGDSGNTIYF. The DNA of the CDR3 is TGTGCCAGCTCCGCAGGAGACTCTGGAAACACCATATATTTT.

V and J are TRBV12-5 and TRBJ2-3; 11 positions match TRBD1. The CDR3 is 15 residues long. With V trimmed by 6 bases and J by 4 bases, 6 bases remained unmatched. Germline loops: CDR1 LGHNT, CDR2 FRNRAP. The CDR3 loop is CASGLGQGAADTQYF. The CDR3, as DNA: TGTGCTAGTGGGTTAGGACAGGGGGCAGCAGATACGCAGTATTTT.

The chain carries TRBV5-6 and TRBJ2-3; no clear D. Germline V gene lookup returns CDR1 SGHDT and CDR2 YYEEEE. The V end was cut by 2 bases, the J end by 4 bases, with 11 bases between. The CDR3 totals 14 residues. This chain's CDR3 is CASSLADLPDTQYF. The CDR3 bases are TGTGCCAGCAGCTTAGCAGATTTGCCAGATACGCAGTATTTT. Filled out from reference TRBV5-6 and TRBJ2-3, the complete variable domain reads DAGVTQSPTHLIKTRGQQVTLRCSPKSGHDTVSWYQQALGQGPQFIFQYYEEEERQRGNFPDRFSGHQFPNYSSELNVNALLLGDSALYLCASSLADLPDTQYFGPGTRLTVL.

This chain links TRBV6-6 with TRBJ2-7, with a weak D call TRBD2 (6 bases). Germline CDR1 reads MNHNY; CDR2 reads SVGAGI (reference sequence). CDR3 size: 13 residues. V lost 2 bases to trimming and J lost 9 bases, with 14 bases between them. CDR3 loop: CASSYGEDAVQYF. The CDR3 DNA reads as TGTGCCAGCAGTTACGGGGAGGATGCGGTGCAGTACTTC.

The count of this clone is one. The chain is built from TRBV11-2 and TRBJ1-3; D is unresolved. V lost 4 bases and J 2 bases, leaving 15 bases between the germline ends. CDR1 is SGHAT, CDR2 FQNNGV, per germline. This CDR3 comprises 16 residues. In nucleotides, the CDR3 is TGTGCCAGCAGCTCCCCGTGGTTACCACCTGGAAACACCATATATTTT. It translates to CASSSPWLPPGNTIYF.

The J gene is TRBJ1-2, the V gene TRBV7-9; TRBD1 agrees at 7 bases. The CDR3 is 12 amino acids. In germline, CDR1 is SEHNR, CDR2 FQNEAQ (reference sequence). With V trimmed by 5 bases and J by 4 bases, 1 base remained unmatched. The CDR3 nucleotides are TGTGCCAGCAGCGGGACAGTCTATGGCTACACCTTC. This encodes CASSGTVYGYTF.

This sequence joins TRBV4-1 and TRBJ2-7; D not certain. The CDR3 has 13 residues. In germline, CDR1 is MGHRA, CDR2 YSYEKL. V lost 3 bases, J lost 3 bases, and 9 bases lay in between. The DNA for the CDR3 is TGCGCCAGCAGCCAGACAACGGGCTACGAGCAGTACTTC. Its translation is CASSQTTGYEQYF.

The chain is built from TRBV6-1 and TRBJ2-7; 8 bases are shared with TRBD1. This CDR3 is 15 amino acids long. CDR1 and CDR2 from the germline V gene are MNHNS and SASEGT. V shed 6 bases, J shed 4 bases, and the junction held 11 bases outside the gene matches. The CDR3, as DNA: TGTGCCAGCAGCCGGACAGGGAAAAACCATTACGAGCAGTACTTC. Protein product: CASSRTGKNHYEQYF.

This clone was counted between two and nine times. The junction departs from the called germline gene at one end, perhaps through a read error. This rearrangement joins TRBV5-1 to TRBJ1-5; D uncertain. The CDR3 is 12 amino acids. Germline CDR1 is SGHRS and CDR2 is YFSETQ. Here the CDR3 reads CASCLGSGPQHF. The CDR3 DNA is TGCGCCAGCTGCTTGGGGTCGGGACCCCAGCATTTT.

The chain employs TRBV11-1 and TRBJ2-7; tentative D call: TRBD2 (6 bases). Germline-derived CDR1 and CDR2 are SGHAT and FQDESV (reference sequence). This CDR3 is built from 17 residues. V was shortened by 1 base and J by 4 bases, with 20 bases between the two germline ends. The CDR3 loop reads CASSLEGLWRGPYEQYF. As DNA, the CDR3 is TGTGCCAGCAGCTTAGAGGGGTTGTGGCGGGGCCCGTACGAGCAGTACTTC.

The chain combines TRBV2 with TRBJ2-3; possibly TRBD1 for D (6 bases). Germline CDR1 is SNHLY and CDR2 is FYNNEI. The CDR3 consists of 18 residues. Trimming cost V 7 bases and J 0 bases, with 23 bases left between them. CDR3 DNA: TGTGCCAGCAACCACCAGGACAGAACAATTACTAGCACAGATACGCAGTATTTT. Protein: CASNHQDRTITSTDTQYF.

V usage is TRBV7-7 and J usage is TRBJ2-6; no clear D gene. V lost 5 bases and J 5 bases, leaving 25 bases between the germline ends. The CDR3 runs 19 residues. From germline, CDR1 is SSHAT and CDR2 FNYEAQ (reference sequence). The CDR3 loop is CASSADVKCHKSRANVLTF. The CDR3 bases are TGTGCCAGCAGCGCAGATGTTAAGTGCCACAAAAGTCGGGCCAACGTCCTGACTTTC. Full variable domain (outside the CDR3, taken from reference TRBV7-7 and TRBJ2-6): GAGVSQSPRYKVTKRGQDVTLRCDPISSHATLYWYQQALGQGPEFLTYFNYEAQPDKSGLPSDRFSAERPEGSISTLTIQRTEQRDSAMYRCASSADVKCHKSRANVLTFGAGSRLTVL.

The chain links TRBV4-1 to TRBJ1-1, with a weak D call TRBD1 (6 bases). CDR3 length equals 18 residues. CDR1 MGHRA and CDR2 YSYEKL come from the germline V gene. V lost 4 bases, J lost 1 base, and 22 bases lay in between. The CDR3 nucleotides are TGCGCCAGCAGCCGATCCAACGTCGGGGGGCGAGCGAACACTGAAGCTTTCTTT. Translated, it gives CASSRSNVGGRANTEAFF.

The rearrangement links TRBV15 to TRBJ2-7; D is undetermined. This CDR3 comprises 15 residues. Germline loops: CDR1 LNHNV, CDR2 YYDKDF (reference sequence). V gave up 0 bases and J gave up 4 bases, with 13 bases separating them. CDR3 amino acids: CATSREGSAKYEQYF. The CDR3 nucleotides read TGTGCCACCAGCAGAGAGGGGTCGGCTAAGTACGAGCAGTACTTC.